This T cell receptor (beta chain) was observed in a study of cytomegalovirus exposure and HLA in healthy donors. As concerns this clone: The antigen is undetermined.

Data came from immunoSEQ multiplex PCR; TCRdb stores just in-frame clones and leaves some out. The top ten clones hold about 7.9% of a sample with around 150,000 clones, almost 90% of them seen once. The V gene's germline CDR1 is MRHNA and CDR2 SNTAGT. The CDR3 spans 15 residues. V lost 5 bases, J lost 2 bases, and 6 bases stayed unmatched. Study findings and constraints: Subsequent analysis found a tendency for first-cohort TCR clusters to co-occur within the 95 to 150 validation repertoires. It was reported that the classifier diagnosed cytomegalovirus status with high specificity and sensitivity in both the original and validation cohorts.

While the first cohort had 600 to 800 subjects, the donors belonged to the separate validation cohort of roughly 130 subjects. This TCR was recovered from a woman under 30 in good health and CMV-seropositive. Sequences were obtained from PBMCs. V gene TRBV6-4 combines with J gene TRBJ2-3, with 8 bases identical to TRBD2. The CDR3 sequence is CASSPGLEHTDTQYF. The CDR3, as DNA: TGTGCCAGCAGTCCGGGACTAGAGCACACAGATACGCAGTATTTT.